Listed below are T cell receptor beta chains from one sample, sequenced in a study of spatial heterogeneity in lung cancer. Each CDR3 protein gets one entry after TCRdb re-called the 5' RACE reads with MiXCR. The table has about 92,000 distinct CDR3 sequences, 10% to 15% seen once. Sequences were derived from PBMCs, sampled at surgery. The receptors were sampled from a male donor with early-stage non-small cell lung cancer. Both conserved end residues are part of each CDR3. D genes are given only for firm matches. Clone size is not always given. Where it is, it says once, few, many or a class for expanded clones.

TRBJ2-4 | NA | TRBD1 | TRBV29-1 | CSVSGTAPAKNIQYF | TGCAGCGTTTCAGGGACAGCGCCGGCCAAAAACATTCAGTACTTC
TRBJ1-2 | NA | NA | TRBV7-2 | CASSQTVTNYGYTF | TGTGCCAGCAGCCAGACAGTGACAAACTATGGCTACACCTTC
TRBJ2-3 | many | NA | TRBV27 | CASSHGTVSTDTQYF | TGTGCCAGCAGTCACGGGACGGTTAGCACAGATACGCAGTATTTT
TRBJ2-7 | many | TRBD1 | TRBV7-6 | CASSLDPGQRYEQYF | TGTGCCAGCAGCTTAGATCCGGGACAGCGGTACGAGCAGTACTTC
TRBJ2-7 | few | NA | TRBV28 | CASRDYGYEQYF | TGTGCCAGCAGGGATTACGGCTACGAGCAGTACTTC
TRBJ1-5 | NA | NA | TRBV21-1 | CASRIGGAGGRPQHF | TGTGCCAGCAGAATAGGCGGGGCCGGGGGGAGGCCCCAGCATTTT
TRBJ2-3 | NA | TRBD1 | TRBV5-6 | CASSDRGSRSLDTQYF | TGTGCCAGCAGCGACAGGGGCTCCCGGTCGTTGGATACGCAGTATTTT
TRBJ2-1 | NA | TRBD2 | TRBV11-3 | CASSWELAGGRNEQFF | TGTGCCAGCAGCTGGGAACTAGCGGGGGGGCGCAATGAGCAGTTCTTC
TRBJ2-3 | few | TRBD2 | TRBV7-2 | CASSLLAGSNTQYF | TGTGCCAGCAGCTTACTAGCGGGGTCCAATACGCAGTATTTT
TRBJ2-7 | many | TRBD1 | TRBV29-1 | CSVKLRDRGPYEQYF | TGCAGCGTTAAACTCCGGGACAGGGGCCCATACGAGCAGTACTTC
TRBJ2-5 | NA | NA | TRBV7-9 | CASSPAQGYQETQYF | TGTGCCAGCAGTCCAGCCCAGGGGTACCAAGAGACCCAGTACTTC
TRBJ1-2 | few | NA | TRBV10-3 | CAISEDSDAYGYTF | TGTGCCATCAGTGAAGACTCAGATGCCTATGGCTACACCTTC
TRBJ1-2 | few | TRBD1 | TRBV7-9 | CASSPILTGFGYTF | TGTGCCAGCAGCCCAATTTTGACAGGGTTCGGCTACACCTTC
TRBJ2-4 | NA | NA | TRBV11-2 | CASSLSSLGVPWNIQYF | TGTGCCAGCAGCTTAAGCAGTTTAGGCGTACCCTGGAACATTCAGTACTTC
TRBJ2-3 | NA | NA | TRBV20-1 | CSARDPRGGADTQYF | TGCAGTGCTAGAGATCCCAGGGGAGGGGCAGATACGCAGTATTTT
TRBJ2-1 | NA | TRBD2 | TRBV10-3 | CAISPPSGRGNEQFF | TGTGCCATCAGTCCCCCCAGCGGGAGAGGGAATGAGCAGTTCTTC
TRBJ2-2 | few | TRBD1 | TRBV3-1 | CTSSRRDREYTGELFF | TGTACCAGCAGCCGCCGGGACAGGGAATACACCGGGGAGCTGTTTTTT
TRBJ2-3 | many | NA | TRBV11-2 | CASSLVSTDTQYF | TGTGCCAGCAGCTTAGTTAGCACAGATACGCAGTATTTT
TRBJ1-1 | NA | NA | TRBV5-1 | CASSLMRGSGPMNTEAFF | TGCGCCAGCAGCTTGATGAGGGGAAGTGGTCCCATGAACACTGAAGCTTTCTTT
TRBJ2-1 | many | NA | TRBV7-2 | CASSQGEVAYEQFF | TGTGCCAGCAGCCAAGGGGAAGTGGCTTATGAGCAGTTCTTC
TRBJ2-5 | few | NA | TRBV6-2/TRBV6-3 | CASSWLRDSQQTQYF | TGTGCCAGCAGTTGGCTCCGGGACTCCCAACAGACCCAGTACTTC
TRBJ1-3 | few | TRBD1 | TRBV7-9 | CASSFQGAGNTIYF | TGTGCCAGCAGTTTCCAGGGGGCTGGAAACACCATATATTTT
TRBJ2-2 | NA | TRBD2 | TRBV6-2/TRBV6-3 | CAGKRGAHTGELFF | TGTGCCGGAAAGCGGGGGGCACACACCGGGGAGCTGTTTTTT
TRBJ1-2 | many | TRBD1 | TRBV27 | CASSFRQGDDYGYTF | TGTGCCAGCAGTTTTCGACAGGGGGACGACTATGGCTACACCTTC
TRBJ1-5 | NA | NA | TRBV20-1 | CSARAGVGQPQHF | TGCAGTGCTAGAGCCGGGGTTGGTCAGCCCCAGCATTTT
TRBJ2-2 | few | TRBD2 | TRBV12-3/TRBV12-4 | CASSFQAGGFVGELFF | TGTGCCAGCAGTTTTCAAGCGGGAGGCTTTGTCGGGGAGCTGTTTTTT
TRBJ2-5 | few | NA | TRBV2 | CASSAEPGGPEETQYF | TGTGCCAGCAGTGCCGAGCCCGGGGGCCCCGAAGAGACCCAGTACTTC
TRBJ2-7 | many | TRBD1 | TRBV28 | CASSLLGQGYLSSYEQYF | TGTGCCAGCAGTTTACTTGGACAGGGATACTTAAGCTCCTACGAGCAGTACTTC